The clone carrying this T cell receptor beta chain was counted many times. The data stem from a study of blood T cells in healthy people across ages. Alongside a J-beta primer mix, a sample-barcoded 5' primer served in a second PCR lasting roughly 6 to 11 cycles. TCRdb re-analysed the 5' RACE reads in MiXCR, keeping a single row per CDR3 protein. This sample has about 1.8 million distinct CDR3 sequences; around 48% occur once, and the top ten carry roughly 2%. Germline-derived CDR1 and CDR2 are SQVTM and ANQGSEA. The CDR3 has 14 amino acids. V was cut by 4 bases and J by 2 bases, with 12 bases left in between.

The chain carries TRBV29-1 and TRBJ2-1, with no clear D. The TCR sequence derives from a woman aged 40 to 50 in good health. The sample was blood. The CDR3 region is CSVVGFRAYNEQFF. As DNA, the CDR3 is TGCAGCGTTGTAGGCTTTCGTGCCTACAATGAGCAGTTCTTC.